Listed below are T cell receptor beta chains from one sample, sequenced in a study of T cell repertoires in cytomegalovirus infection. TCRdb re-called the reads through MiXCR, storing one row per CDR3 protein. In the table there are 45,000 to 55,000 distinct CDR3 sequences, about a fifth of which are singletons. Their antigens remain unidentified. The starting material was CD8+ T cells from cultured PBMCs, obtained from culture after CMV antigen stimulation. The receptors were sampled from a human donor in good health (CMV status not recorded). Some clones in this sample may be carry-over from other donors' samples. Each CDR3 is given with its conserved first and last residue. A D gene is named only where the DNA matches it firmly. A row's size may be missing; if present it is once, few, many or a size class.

CASSQAQGYTEAFF | TGCGCCAGCAGCCAAGCACAGGGGTACACTGAAGCTTTCTTT | few | TRBJ1-1 | TRBD1 | TRBV4-3
CASSWAGSPLHF | TGTGCCAGTAGTTGGGCGGGCTCACCCCTCCACTTT | NA | TRBJ1-6 | NA | TRBV19
CSARDPPPLEFF | TGCAGTGCTAGAGATCCCCCCCCATTGGAATTCTTC | NA | TRBJ2-1 | NA | TRBV20-1
CASSLPTGVKNIQYF | TGTGCCAGCAGCCTCCCGACAGGGGTTAAGAACATTCAGTACTTC | few | TRBJ2-4 | TRBD1 | TRBV6-2/TRBV6-3
CASSSWTGLAGDEQYF | TGTGCCAGCAGCTCGTGGACCGGACTAGCGGGAGACGAGCAGTACTTC | NA | TRBJ2-7 | TRBD2 | TRBV7-2
CASSLELGWREGTGELFF | TGTGCCAGCAGTTTAGAATTAGGCTGGCGGGAGGGCACCGGGGAGCTGTTTTTT | once | TRBJ2-2 | TRBD2 | TRBV28
CASSPTGRGYEQYF | TGTGCCAGCAGCCCCACGGGCAGGGGTTACGAGCAGTACTTC | few | TRBJ2-7 | NA | TRBV7-2
CASSCNLFPDTQYF | TGTGCCAGCAGCTGTAATCTGTTCCCAGATACGCAGTATTTT | few | TRBJ2-3 | NA | TRBV7-4
CASGFATGEAFF | TGTGCTAGTGGTTTCGCGACAGGTGAAGCTTTCTTT | NA | TRBJ1-1 | NA | TRBV12-5
CASSLMGQGFYEQYF | TGTGCCAGCAGCTTAATGGGACAGGGGTTCTACGAGCAGTACTTC | NA | TRBJ2-7 | TRBD1 | TRBV7-6
CASSYFRQVIAGANVLTF | TGTGCCAGCAGTTACTTCAGACAGGTTATAGCTGGGGCCAACGTCCTGACTTTC | once | TRBJ2-6 | NA | TRBV6-2/TRBV6-3
CASRTRGKSDTQYF | TGTGCCAGCAGAACAAGGGGTAAATCAGATACGCAGTATTTT | few | TRBJ2-3 | NA | TRBV12-3/TRBV12-4
CASSLPLRVRAMDEQYF | TGTGCCAGCAGCTTACCCCTTCGAGTGCGGGCGATGGACGAGCAGTACTTC | few | TRBJ2-7 | NA | TRBV7-2
CASSQDRLAGGKLAKNIQYF | TGCGCCAGCAGCCAAGATCGGCTAGCGGGGGGAAAACTAGCCAAAAACATTCAGTACTTC | few | TRBJ2-4 | TRBD2 | TRBV4-1
CASSLRDRGNYEQYF | TGTGCCAGCAGTCTCCGGGACAGGGGCAACTACGAGCAGTACTTC | NA | TRBJ2-7 | TRBD1 | TRBV12-3/TRBV12-4
CASSLFPRGPVGETQYF | TGTGCCAGCAGCTTATTTCCACGGGGGCCGGTGGGAGAGACCCAGTACTTC | NA | TRBJ2-5 | NA | TRBV7-2